This T cell receptor beta chain stems from a study of beta chain features in type 1 diabetes. Study summary: Investigators examined approximately 100,000,000 sorted cells across all samples.

The whole isolated RNA underwent reverse transcription, so sequencing captured expressed TCRB transcripts. The assay was immunoSEQ multiplex PCR, and TCRdb's table has in-frame clones only and misses some. The sample lists over 150,000 clones; 10% to 15% were seen once. Broader study findings: PCR might favor shorter templates, equally in patients and controls. TCRB repertoires of naive, central memory and Treg cells appeared more similar among patients than among healthy donors. Insertions were fewer and deletions more numerous at VDJ junctions in type 1 diabetes patients.

This clone was counted between two and nine times. Its target is not known. This clonotype originated in a woman between 18 and 29 years old in good health. Specimen: central memory CD4+ T cells from blood.

The chain's CDR3 is CASSFSVRRVRVFRYF. The CDR3, as DNA: TGTGCCAGCAGCTTCTCGGTTCGGAGGGTTAGAGTTTTTCGGTACTTC. The rearrangement uses TRBV11-3 and TRBJ2-7; a weak D match, TRBD2 (6 bases). From germline, CDR1 is SGHNT and CDR2 YENEEA. The CDR3 length is 16 residues. Trimming pared 3 bases from V and 12 bases from J, leaving 27 bases between.